The clone carrying this T cell receptor (beta chain) has a single count. Its target is unknown. The data were taken from a study of T cells after yellow fever vaccination. Overall study: When fractions had low cell numbers, they were prepared with SMART-Seq v4 Ultra Low Input. Study-wide findings and caveats: Overlap between CD4 and CD8 compartments was detected for a small share of clonotypes.

Germline V gene data show CDR1 as MRHNA and CDR2 as SNTAGT. V gave up 2 bases and J gave up 7 bases, with 6 bases separating them. The CDR3 runs to 12 residues. TCRdb recomputed calls from the 5' RACE reads with MiXCR, one row per CDR3 protein. The sample contains a few hundred thousand distinct CDR3 sequences, around 17% of which appear only once. The receptor's source is a man younger than 35 who received the YFV17D yellow fever vaccine. The source was PBMCs, collected 5 days after the first yellow fever vaccination. The chain links TRBV6-4 to TRBJ2-1; D is perhaps TRBD1 (6 bases). The CDR3 nucleotides read TGTGCCAGCAGTGACAGGGGGAATGAGCAGTTCTTC. Translated: CASSDRGNEQFF.